The 30 T cell receptor beta chains below all came from one sample that was sequenced in a study of cytomegalovirus exposure and HLA in healthy donors. Primers included in the PCR were 60 Vbeta and 13 Jbeta primers. Sequenced by immunoSEQ multiplex PCR; TCRdb stores in-frame clones only, minus some. Among about 210,000 clones listed, roughly 82% were seen once. The sample comprised PBMCs. The receptors here all came from a middle-aged man in good health and CMV-seropositive.

The chain combines TRBV4-2 with TRBJ1-5, with a weak D call TRBD1 (5 bases). The ends were cut back, 2 bases at V and 9 bases at J, with 17 bases in the middle. The CDR3 sequence is 15 residues long. Looked up from germline, CDR1 is LGHNA and CDR2 is YNFKEQ. CDR3 sequence: CASSQSQDLIRPQHF. The CDR3 DNA is TGTGCCAGCAGCCAATCACAGGATTTAATTCGGCCCCAGCATTTT.

The chain recombines TRBV10-3 with TRBJ2-7; 7 bases align to TRBD2. This CDR3 is built from 14 residues. Looked up from germline, CDR1 is ENHRY and CDR2 is SYGVKD. DNA for the CDR3: TGTGCCATCAGTGAGGGGAGGGGCCATTACGGGCAGTACGTC. Its protein is CAISEGRGHYGQYV.

The chain uses TRBV10-1 and TRBJ1-1, with TRBD1 matching over 10 bases. Germline lookup yields CDR1 WNHNN and CDR2 SYGVQD (reference sequence). Germline trimming cut 8 bases from V and 6 bases from J; bases unmatched to any gene: 6. CDR3 length equals 13 residues. CDR3 nucleotides: TGCGCCAGCTCCTGGACAGGGGGGTCTGAAGCTTTCTTT. Protein sequence: CASSWTGGSEAFF.

V gene TRBV5-1 combines with J gene TRBJ1-2, with D perhaps matching TRBD1 (6 bases). Germline V gene data show CDR1 as SGHRS and CDR2 as YFSETQ. Trimming removed 7 bases from V and 6 bases from J, with 19 bases in between. The CDR3 covers 14 residues. CDR3 nucleotide sequence: TGCGCCAGCGACCCCTGGGGCGCAGGGGATGGCTACACCTTC. Its protein is CASDPWGAGDGYTF. The variable domain in full, with the rest retrieved from reference TRBV5-1 and TRBJ1-2, is KAGVTQTPRYLIKTRGQQVTLSCSPISGHRSVSWYQQTPGQGLQFLFEYFSETQRNKGNFPGRFSGRQFSNSRSEMNVSTLELGDSALYLCASDPWGAGDGYTFGSGTRLTVV.

In its sample, this clone was seen a few times. The chain couples TRBV27 to TRBJ1-1; D might be TRBD1 (5 bases). V was pared by 7 bases and J by 1 base, with 13 bases between. The CDR3 runs to 14 residues. CDR1 is MNHEY, CDR2 SMNVEV, per germline (reference sequence). CDR3 in DNA: TGTGCCAGCATAAACCGCCAGGGGAACACTGAAGCTTTCTTT. It codes for CASINRQGNTEAFF.

In its sample, this clone was seen a few times. The genes are TRBV18 and TRBJ1-5; no reliable D call. V lost 2 bases and J 7 bases, leaving 15 bases between the germline ends. Per the germline V gene, CDR1 is KGHSH and CDR2 is LQKENI. This CDR3 spans 15 amino acids. Here the CDR3 DNA reads TGTGCCAGCTCACCAATCCCCTCGGAGGGCCAGCCCCAGCATTTT. It translates to CASSPIPSEGQPQHF.

The rearrangement uses TRBV9 and TRBJ2-7, with 12 bases fitting TRBD2. The length of the CDR3 is 15 residues. V lost 4 bases, J lost 3 bases, and 5 bases stayed unmatched. Germline loops: CDR1 SGDLS, CDR2 YYNGEE. The CDR3 is CASSPRTSGNYEQYF. The DNA for the CDR3 is TGTGCCAGCAGCCCTCGGACTAGCGGGAACTACGAGCAGTACTTC.

The chain couples TRBV19 to TRBJ1-5; D remains ambiguous. V shed 3 bases and J shed 7 bases, with 7 bases lying between them. The germline V gene has CDR1 LNHDA and CDR2 SQIVND (reference sequence). This CDR3 is built from 12 residues. The CDR3, as DNA: TGTGCCAGTAGTATTCCGCGGCAGCCCCAGCATTTT. This codes for CASSIPRQPQHF.

The chain is built from TRBV27 and TRBJ2-5; 8 nucleotides align to TRBD2. Per the germline V gene, CDR1 is MNHEY and CDR2 is SMNVEV (reference sequence). The CDR3 runs to 18 residues. Losses at the gene ends were 5 bases for V and 4 bases for J; bases not matched to a gene: 18. As DNA, the CDR3 is TGTGCCAGCAGTGGCCGCCTAGCGGGCCCTAGAATTCGAGAGACCCAGTACTTC. This gives the protein CASSGRLAGPRIRETQYF.

This clone was seen just once. The chain joins TRBV28 to TRBJ2-3; D might be TRBD1 (5 bases). CDR3 length: 14 residues. Germline CDR1 and CDR2: MDHEN and SYDVKM. The ends were cut back, 2 bases at V and 3 bases at J, with 9 bases in the middle. CDR3 coding DNA: TGTGCCAGCAGTTTAAGGGGTTGGACAGATACGCAGTATTTT. This encodes CASSLRGWTDTQYF.

There are a few counts of this clone. The V gene is TRBV29-1, the J gene TRBJ2-1, with D uncertain. The CDR3 length is 12 residues. CDR1 SQVTM and CDR2 ANQGSEA come from the germline V gene. Trimming shortened V by 3 bases and J by 2 bases, and 5 bases separated the two germline ends. This CDR3 reads CSVDPTYNEQFF. The CDR3 DNA reads as TGCAGCGTTGATCCTACCTACAATGAGCAGTTCTTC.

The table lists this clone with a count of one. The chain couples TRBV5-1 to TRBJ1-1; D is possibly TRBD1 (6 bases). Germline CDR1 reads SGHRS; CDR2 reads YFSETQ. Trimming removed 4 bases from V and 1 base from J, with 11 bases in between. The CDR3 is made up of 14 amino acids. The CDR3 sequence: CASSQGQPNTEAFF. The CDR3 DNA sequence: TGCGCCAGCAGCCAAGGACAGCCGAACACTGAAGCTTTCTTT.

The chain employs TRBV5-8 and TRBJ1-1, with TRBD1 matching over 7 bases. CDR1 and CDR2 (germline): SGHTS, YDEGEE. The CDR3 runs to 15 residues. The V and J ends lost 3 bases and 4 bases, in that order; junction bases with no gene match: 9. The CDR3 region has the DNA TGTGCCAGCAGCTCTTCGGACAGGTTAACCACTGAAGCTTTCTTT. It codes for CASSSSDRLTTEAFF.

This sequence joins TRBV25-1 and TRBJ2-1, with D possibly TRBD2 on 6 matching bases. The CDR3 covers 16 residues. Trimming removed 7 bases at V and 3 bases at J, with 19 bases between. Germline V lookup: CDR1 MGHDK, CDR2 SYGVNS. The CDR3 region is CASTFGDWKNYNEQFF. The CDR3 DNA follows: TGTGCCAGCACCTTTGGGGACTGGAAAAACTACAATGAGCAGTTCTTC.

Regarding this clone: Other DNA sequences from this sample encode an identical CDR3 as well. The rearrangement joins TRBV29-1 to TRBJ2-1; D unresolved. The CDR3 loop spans 12 amino acids. Germline loops: CDR1 SQVTM, CDR2 ANQGSEA. V lost 3 bases to trimming and J lost 4 bases, with 7 bases between them. CDR3 sequence: CSVDRSYNEQFF. CDR3 DNA sequence: TGCAGCGTTGACAGGTCTTACAATGAGCAGTTCTTC.

This chain uses TRBV27 with TRBJ2-1; D is uncertain. Germline V CDR1 and CDR2: MNHEY, SMNVEV (reference sequence). Trimming stripped 5 bases from V and 4 bases from J, with 12 bases between. This CDR3 is 14 amino acids long. The CDR3 nucleotides are TGTGCCAGCAGTCCGGAGAAGAATTACAATGAGCAGTTCTTC. This encodes CASSPEKNYNEQFF.

CDR3 nucleotide sequence: TGTGCCAGCAGCTCACAGGGGGCTGGAAACACCATATATTTT. As protein: CASSSQGAGNTIYF. V and J are TRBV5-6 and TRBJ1-3, with 8 bases matching TRBD1. The V segment lost 3 bases and the J segment 2 bases; nucleotides outside the gene matches: 1. Germline V gene data show CDR1 as SGHDT and CDR2 as YYEEEE. This CDR3 region has 14 residues.

The sample holds one count of this clone. The V gene is TRBV4-2, the J gene TRBJ2-7; 7 nucleotides match TRBD2. Trimming removed 0 bases from V and 5 bases from J; junction bases left unmatched: 10. This CDR3 has 16 residues. Germline V gene sequence: CDR1 LGHNA, CDR2 YNFKEQ. The CDR3 here is CASSQDTGTTRDEQYF. The DNA for the CDR3 is TGTGCCAGCAGCCAAGATACTGGGACTACGCGGGACGAGCAGTACTTC.

The chain has TRBV5-5 and TRBJ1-1; tentatively, D is TRBD1 (6 bases). The CDR3 consists of 13 residues. V was shortened by 3 bases and J by 5 bases, with 11 bases between the two germline ends. Germline V gives CDR1 SGHKS, CDR2 YYEKEE (reference sequence). Here the CDR3 reads CASSYSRGTEAFF. In DNA, the CDR3 is TGTGCCAGCAGCTACTCCAGGGGTACTGAAGCTTTCTTT.

V gene TRBV5-1 combines with J gene TRBJ2-5; D may be TRBD2 (6 bases). Per the germline V gene, CDR1 is SGHRS and CDR2 is YFSETQ. Between the trimmed V and J ends, which lost 4 bases and 1 base, there was a span of 11 bases. The CDR3 spans 14 residues. CDR3 bases: TGCGCCAGCAGCACCGGGACTGCCCAAGAGACCCAGTACTTC. It specifies CASSTGTAQETQYF.

This chain links TRBV6-5 with TRBJ2-1; D might be TRBD2 (5 bases). CDR1 is MNHEY, CDR2 SVGAGI, per germline. V lost 6 bases to trimming and J lost 6 bases, with 15 bases between them. This CDR3 has 14 residues. The CDR3 loop reads CASRTGLSPNEQFF. As DNA, the CDR3 is TGTGCCAGCAGAACCGGACTTTCCCCCAATGAGCAGTTCTTC.

This rearrangement joins TRBV18 to TRBJ2-2; unclear D gene. Trimming took off 2 bases at V and 0 bases at J, with 7 bases between the two ends. The germline V gene encodes CDR1 KGHSH and CDR2 LQKENI. The CDR3 contains 15 residues. The CDR3 DNA sequence: TGTGCCAGCTCACCATCTTTAACGAACACCGGGGAGCTGTTTTTT. Translating it yields CASSPSLTNTGELFF.

The chain joins TRBV6-5 to TRBJ2-5, with D possibly being TRBD1 (5 bases). The better agreement between TRBJ2-7 and the DNA end casts doubt on the J call. Germline V gene lookup returns CDR1 MNHEY and CDR2 SVGAGI. The CDR3 runs 13 residues. The CDR3 region is CASSLFRGYEQYF. The CDR3 DNA reads as TGTGCCAGCAGCTTATTTAGGGGTTACGAGCAGTACTTC.

The CDR3: CATSVDRSSNQPQHF. CDR3 in DNA: TGTGCCACCAGCGTTGACAGGAGTAGCAATCAGCCCCAGCATTTT. The chain links TRBV15 to TRBJ1-5; a possible D gene is TRBD1 (6 bases). The germline gives CDR1 LNHNV, CDR2 YYDKDF (reference sequence). V was clipped by 5 bases and J by 0 bases, with 11 bases between them. The CDR3 is made up of 15 amino acids.

Notes on this clone: The junction departs from germline at one end; a sequencing error may be responsible. The gene calls are TRBV11-2 and TRBJ1-1; perhaps TRBD1 as D (5 bases). Per the germline V gene, CDR1 is SGHAT and CDR2 is FQNNGV. The CDR3 is 13 amino acids. The CDR3 DNA sequence: TGTGCCAGCAGCTTAAGGGAGGGGAGGAGTCCGTCGTTT. Protein product: CASSLREGRSPSF. The variable domain in full, with the rest retrieved from reference TRBV11-2 and TRBJ1-1, is EAGVAQSPRYKIIEKRQSVAFWCNPISGHATLYWYQQILGQGPKLLIQFQNNGVVDDSQLPKDRFSAERLKGVDSTLKIQPAKLEDSAVYLCASSLREGRSPSFGQGTRLTVV.

This sequence joins TRBV19 and TRBJ1-1; 8 bases are a match to TRBD1. This CDR3 spans 16 amino acids. Germline V gives CDR1 LNHDA, CDR2 SQIVND (reference sequence). V lost 5 bases and J lost 3; bases outside the gene matches: 11. As DNA, the CDR3 is TGTGCCAGTAGTCCGGGGCAGGGGGCGTCGGACACTGAAGCTTTCTTT. Amino acid sequence: CASSPGQGASDTEAFF. The full variable domain, its missing parts supplied by reference TRBV19 and TRBJ1-1, is DGGITQSPKYLFRKEGQNVTLSCEQNLNHDAMYWYRQDPGQGLRLIYYSQIVNDFQKGDIAEGYSVSREKKESFPLTVTSAQKNPTAFYLCASSPGQGASDTEAFFGQGTRLTVV.

The CDR3 loop reads CSVGARGTDGYTF. The CDR3 bases are TGCAGCGTTGGAGCCAGGGGGACGGATGGCTACACCTTC. This chain connects TRBV29-1 to TRBJ1-2; 7 positions match TRBD1. The V and J ends lost 4 bases and 6 bases, in that order; junction bases with no gene match: 8. This CDR3 contains 13 residues. Germline V gene sequence: CDR1 SQVTM, CDR2 ANQGSEA.

This clone was seen once. The junction shows a germline mismatch at one end, possibly a read error. V usage is TRBV7-9 and J usage is TRBJ1-1; the D is unclear. The CDR3 contains 12 residues. Germline CDR1 and CDR2: SEHNR and FQNEAQ (reference sequence). The DNA of the CDR3 is TGTTCCAGCAGCTTAGTCCCTTTTGAAGCTTTCTTT. Amino acids: CSSSLVPFEAFF. The full variable domain, its missing parts supplied by reference TRBV7-9 and TRBJ1-1, is DTGVSQNPRHKITKRGQNVTFRCDPISEHNRLYWYRQTLGQGPEFLTYFQNEAQLEKSRLLSDRFSAERPKGSFSTLEIQRTEQGDSAMYLCSSSLVPFEAFFGQGTRLTVV.

The chain couples TRBV27 to TRBJ2-1; weak D call: TRBD1 (7 bases). The V end lost 10 bases, the J end lost 0 bases, and 16 bases lay between the germline ends. This CDR3 has 15 amino acids. Germline V gives CDR1 MNHEY, CDR2 SMNVEV (reference sequence). The chain's CDR3 is CATRGIGSSYNEQFF. In nucleotides, the CDR3 is TGTGCCACCAGGGGGATCGGGAGCTCCTACAATGAGCAGTTCTTC.

This clone appeared once. J is TRBJ2-1 and V is TRBV6-5, with 8 bases matching TRBD1. V shed 4 bases, J shed 1 base, and the junction held 6 bases outside the gene matches. Germline V CDR1 and CDR2: MNHEY, SVGAGI. The CDR3 contains 16 residues. CDR3 nucleotides: TGTGCCAGCAGTTCCGGGACAGGCGATTCCTACAATGAGCAGTTCTTC. It is translated as CASSSGTGDSYNEQFF.